This is a list of T cell receptor beta chains from one sample in a study of human T cells and chemical hapten exposure. TCRdb re-called the RACE reads through MiXCR, storing one row per CDR3 protein. The repertoire includes around 200,000 distinct CDR3 sequences, around 30% of them detected once, and less than 3% sits in the top ten. The source material was whole blood, sampled in connection with sensitization to the hapten diphenylcyclopropenone (DPC). The receptors stem from a woman under 40 with alopecia areata. Some clones in this sample may be carry-over from other donors' samples. Both conserved end residues are part of each CDR3. D genes are given only for firm matches. The size entry is marked missing in some rows and otherwise reads once, few, many or a size class.

v_gene: TRBV28; j_gene: TRBJ1-1; d_gene: -; abundance: -; CDR3aa: CASRLGRYRTEAFF; CDR3nt: TGTGCCAGCAGGCTCGGACGATATAGGACTGAAGCTTTCTTT
v_gene: TRBV29-1; j_gene: TRBJ2-7; d_gene: TRBD2; abundance: -; CDR3aa: CSVGSREGLNEQYF; CDR3nt: TGCAGCGTTGGATCGCGGGAGGGCCTGAACGAGCAGTACTTC
v_gene: TRBV6-2/TRBV6-3; j_gene: TRBJ2-2; d_gene: -; abundance: -; CDR3aa: CASSYSGQWELFF; CDR3nt: TGTGCCAGCAGTTATTCAGGTCAATGGGAGCTGTTTTTT
v_gene: TRBV2; j_gene: TRBJ2-2; d_gene: -; abundance: few; CDR3aa: CASRAWSTGELFF; CDR3nt: TGTGCCAGCAGGGCCTGGAGCACCGGGGAGCTGTTTTTT
v_gene: TRBV18; j_gene: TRBJ1-6; d_gene: -; abundance: few; CDR3aa: CASSPPGGNNSPLHF; CDR3nt: TGTGCCAGCTCCCCACCGGGCGGCAATAATTCACCCCTCCACTTT
v_gene: TRBV7-2; j_gene: TRBJ2-3; d_gene: -; abundance: few; CDR3aa: CASSLDRSSTDTQYF; CDR3nt: TGTGCCAGCAGCTTGGACCGGTCTAGCACAGATACGCAGTATTTT
v_gene: TRBV6-2/TRBV6-3; j_gene: TRBJ2-5; d_gene: -; abundance: few; CDR3aa: CASRRDNQETQYF; CDR3nt: TGTGCCAGCAGGCGGGACAATCAAGAGACCCAGTACTTC
v_gene: TRBV28; j_gene: TRBJ1-1; d_gene: -; abundance: -; CDR3aa: CASLGGRTEAFF; CDR3nt: TGTGCCAGCTTGGGGGGGCGGACTGAAGCTTTCTTT
v_gene: TRBV28; j_gene: TRBJ2-5; d_gene: TRBD2; abundance: -; CDR3aa: CASSLSLSGGLQETQYF; CDR3nt: TGTGCCAGCAGTTTATCCCTTAGCGGGGGCCTGCAAGAGACCCAGTACTTC
v_gene: TRBV20-1; j_gene: TRBJ1-1; d_gene: -; abundance: -; CDR3aa: CSARFPGTEAFF; CDR3nt: TGCAGTGCTAGGTTCCCGGGTACTGAAGCTTTCTTT
v_gene: TRBV5-1; j_gene: TRBJ2-1; d_gene: -; abundance: -; CDR3aa: CASSLVLHTEQFF; CDR3nt: TGCGCCAGCAGCTTGGTTCTCCATACTGAGCAGTTCTTC
v_gene: TRBV28; j_gene: TRBJ1-6; d_gene: -; abundance: many; CDR3aa: CGTAIGTKDPLHF; CDR3nt: TGTGGCACCGCCATTGGGACAAAGGATCCCCTCCACTTT
v_gene: TRBV2; j_gene: TRBJ2-7; d_gene: -; abundance: few; CDR3aa: CASREGVGGAAEQYF; CDR3nt: TGTGCCAGCAGGGAAGGGGTAGGGGGGGCTGCCGAGCAGTACTTC
v_gene: TRBV29-1; j_gene: TRBJ1-1; d_gene: TRBD1; abundance: -; CDR3aa: CSAMTGLNTEAFF; CDR3nt: TGCAGCGCCATGACAGGGTTGAACACTGAAGCTTTCTTT
v_gene: TRBV28; j_gene: TRBJ2-1; d_gene: TRBD1; abundance: -; CDR3aa: CASSSAGTGGNEQFF; CDR3nt: TGTGCCAGCAGTTCCGCCGGGACAGGGGGCAATGAGCAGTTCTTC
v_gene: TRBV2; j_gene: TRBJ1-4; d_gene: -; abundance: -; CDR3aa: CASTRAPGSNEKLFF; CDR3nt: TGTGCCAGCACTAGAGCTCCGGGCTCCAATGAAAAACTGTTTTTT
v_gene: TRBV4-3; j_gene: TRBJ1-2; d_gene: -; abundance: once; CDR3aa: CASSQDTSGVGYTF; CDR3nt: TGCGCCAGCAGCCAGGATACCTCAGGGGTTGGCTACACCTTC
v_gene: TRBV5-5; j_gene: TRBJ1-5; d_gene: -; abundance: -; CDR3aa: CASGLAGGPNQPQHF; CDR3nt: TGTGCCAGCGGCTTGGCCGGGGGCCCGAATCAGCCCCAGCATTTT
v_gene: TRBV4-2; j_gene: TRBJ2-4; d_gene: -; abundance: few; CDR3aa: CASSQEVRGPQYF; CDR3nt: TGTGCCAGCAGCCAAGAGGTCAGGGGCCCTCAGTACTTC
v_gene: TRBV9; j_gene: TRBJ2-1; d_gene: TRBD2; abundance: -; CDR3aa: CASSGGGNSYNEQFF; CDR3nt: TGTGCCAGCAGCGGCGGGGGTAACTCCTACAATGAGCAGTTCTTC
v_gene: TRBV7-2; j_gene: TRBJ2-1; d_gene: -; abundance: many; CDR3aa: CASSLAWSRSSEQFF; CDR3nt: TGTGCCAGCAGCTTAGCGTGGTCCCGAAGTAGTGAGCAGTTCTTC
v_gene: TRBV20-1; j_gene: TRBJ2-7; d_gene: TRBD2; abundance: -; CDR3aa: CSARAGTSDVYEQYF; CDR3nt: TGCAGTGCTAGGGCCGGGACTAGCGATGTTTACGAGCAGTACTTC
v_gene: TRBV2; j_gene: TRBJ2-3; d_gene: TRBD2; abundance: -; CDR3aa: CASSLEGRAPDTQYF; CDR3nt: TGTGCCAGCAGTCTAGAGGGGAGGGCACCAGATACGCAGTATTTT
v_gene: TRBV5-4; j_gene: TRBJ2-5; d_gene: -; abundance: -; CDR3aa: CASSLPGIQETQYF; CDR3nt: TGTGCCAGCAGCTTGCCGGGGATCCAAGAGACCCAGTACTTC
v_gene: TRBV5-1; j_gene: TRBJ1-4; d_gene: -; abundance: few; CDR3aa: CASSLNSEKLFF; CDR3nt: TGCGCCAGCAGCTTGAATTCTGAAAAACTGTTTTTT
v_gene: TRBV13; j_gene: TRBJ2-1; d_gene: -; abundance: few; CDR3aa: CASSLGQEIYNEQFF; CDR3nt: TGTGCCAGCAGCTTAGGGCAGGAGATCTACAATGAGCAGTTCTTC
v_gene: TRBV20-1; j_gene: TRBJ2-3; d_gene: -; abundance: many; CDR3aa: CSASRTGTDTQYF; CDR3nt: TGCAGTGCGTCCCGGACAGGCACAGATACGCAGTATTTT
v_gene: TRBV20-1; j_gene: TRBJ1-1; d_gene: -; abundance: -; CDR3aa: CSARDFQGETEAFF; CDR3nt: TGCAGTGCTAGAGATTTCCAGGGAGAAACTGAAGCTTTCTTT
v_gene: TRBV3-1; j_gene: TRBJ2-1; d_gene: TRBD2; abundance: -; CDR3aa: CASSLQAGIYNEQFF; CDR3nt: TGTGCCAGCAGCTTACAAGCGGGGATATACAATGAGCAGTTCTTC
v_gene: TRBV20-1; j_gene: TRBJ2-7; d_gene: TRBD2; abundance: few; CDR3aa: CSASVLAGVNEQYF; CDR3nt: TGCAGTGCTAGCGTACTAGCGGGAGTTAACGAGCAGTACTTC
v_gene: TRBV3-1; j_gene: TRBJ2-3; d_gene: -; abundance: -; CDR3aa: CASSQAGNSDTQYF; CDR3nt: TGTGCCAGCAGCCAGGCAGGGAATTCCGATACGCAGTATTTT
v_gene: TRBV5-1; j_gene: TRBJ1-2; d_gene: -; abundance: many; CDR3aa: CASSLQETDYGYTF; CDR3nt: TGCGCCAGCAGCTTACAGGAGACAGACTATGGCTACACCTTC
v_gene: TRBV11-1; j_gene: TRBJ1-1; d_gene: -; abundance: -; CDR3aa: CASSERRGGEAFF; CDR3nt: TGTGCCAGCAGCGAGCGGCGGGGGGGTGAAGCTTTCTTT
v_gene: TRBV7-2; j_gene: TRBJ2-1; d_gene: -; abundance: -; CDR3aa: CASSPSSYNEQFF; CDR3nt: TGTGCCAGCAGCCCGAGCTCCTACAATGAGCAGTTCTTC
v_gene: TRBV4-3; j_gene: TRBJ2-4; d_gene: -; abundance: -; CDR3aa: CASSQSVGVAKNIQYF; CDR3nt: TGCGCCAGCAGCCAATCCGTGGGTGTGGCCAAAAACATTCAGTACTTC
v_gene: TRBV29-1; j_gene: TRBJ2-1; d_gene: TRBD2; abundance: -; CDR3aa: CSVVWAGGFQYEQFF; CDR3nt: TGCAGCGTTGTTTGGGCGGGGGGGTTTCAGTATGAGCAGTTCTTC
v_gene: TRBV15; j_gene: TRBJ2-5; d_gene: -; abundance: -; CDR3aa: CATTLGEGTQYF; CDR3nt: TGTGCCACCACCCTCGGCGAGGGGACCCAGTACTTC
v_gene: TRBV29-1; j_gene: TRBJ1-1; d_gene: TRBD1; abundance: -; CDR3aa: CSVEENSGGTEAFF; CDR3nt: TGCAGCGTTGAAGAAAATTCAGGGGGCACTGAAGCTTTCTTT
v_gene: TRBV28; j_gene: TRBJ1-5; d_gene: -; abundance: -; CDR3aa: CASTPYRNQPQHF; CDR3nt: TGTGCCAGCACCCCATATCGTAATCAGCCCCAGCATTTT
v_gene: TRBV28; j_gene: TRBJ1-2; d_gene: -; abundance: few; CDR3aa: CASSVDLNYGYTF; CDR3nt: TGTGCCAGCAGTGTGGACTTAAACTATGGCTACACCTTC
v_gene: TRBV4-2; j_gene: TRBJ2-7; d_gene: TRBD1; abundance: -; CDR3aa: CASSQRDRGVYEQYF; CDR3nt: TGTGCCAGCAGCCAGCGGGACAGGGGAGTCTACGAGCAGTACTTC
v_gene: TRBV20-1; j_gene: TRBJ2-3; d_gene: -; abundance: many; CDR3aa: CSASDDTQYF; CDR3nt: TGCAGTGCTAGTGACGATACGCAGTATTTT